These 8 T cell receptor beta chains were sequenced from one sample in a study of blood T cells in healthy people across ages. With a J-beta primer mix and a sample-barcoded 5' primer, a second PCR ran 7 to 11 cycles. Each CDR3 protein is one row after TCRdb ran MiXCR on the 5' RACE reads. The sample lists about 1.4 million distinct CDR3 sequences; 59% were seen once. Sequences were obtained from blood. These receptors were taken from a man between 18 and 35 years old in good health.

In its sample, this clonotype was seen a few times. V and J are TRBV7-9 and TRBJ1-4, with 8 nucleotides matching TRBD1. Losses at the gene ends were 5 bases for V and 4 bases for J; bases not matched to a gene: 9. Per germline, CDR1 SEHNR and CDR2 FQNEAQ (reference sequence). The CDR3 runs to 16 residues. DNA of the CDR3: TGTGCCAGCAGCCCCGCCTGGACAGGGTATAATGAAAAACTGTTTTTT. It yields the protein CASSPAWTGYNEKLFF.

The rearrangement links TRBV5-1 to TRBJ2-1; D is perhaps TRBD2 (6 bases). Germline V CDR1 and CDR2: SGHRS, YFSETQ. V was trimmed by 6 bases and J by 7 bases, leaving 14 bases between them. The CDR3 is 13 residues long. CDR3: CASNIGGNNEQFF. Written as DNA, the CDR3 is TGCGCCAGCAACATCGGCGGGAATAATGAGCAGTTCTTC.

This clonotype came up a few times. The J gene is TRBJ2-5, the V gene TRBV20-1; no reliable D call. Trimming removed 3 bases from V and 1 base from J, with 18 bases in between. Germline-derived CDR1 and CDR2 are DFQATT and SNEGSKA (reference sequence). This CDR3 has 16 residues. The CDR3 spells CSASPPTRTFQETQYF. The CDR3 DNA follows: TGCAGTGCTAGTCCCCCAACCAGGACGTTCCAAGAGACCCAGTACTTC.

This chain links TRBV27 with TRBJ2-5; TRBD2 aligns across 8 bases. The J segment lost 11 bases and the V segment lost 6 bases, leaving 20 bases of the junction unmatched. CDR3 length equals 16 residues. The V gene's germline CDR1 is MNHEY and CDR2 SMNVEV (reference sequence). The DNA for the CDR3 is TGTGCCAGCAGCCCCCCAGCGGGAGAGGGTCCCAATGAGCAGTACTTC. This encodes CASSPPAGEGPNEQYF.

V and J are TRBV20-1 and TRBJ2-3; D is uncertain. The length of the CDR3 is 11 residues. Germline V gene sequence: CDR1 DFQATT, CDR2 SNEGSKA (reference sequence). With 4 bases removed from V and 5 bases from J, the gap between germline ends came to 7 bases. CDR3 coding DNA: TGCAGTGCTAAATTCCTAGATACGCAGTATTTT. Translated: CSAKFLDTQYF.

V is TRBV29-1 and J is TRBJ2-1; D uncertain. Germline V gene data show CDR1 as SQVTM and CDR2 as ANQGSEA. CDR3 length: 14 residues. Trimming shortened V by 3 bases and J by 1 base, and 10 bases separated the two germline ends. CDR3 in amino acids: CSVERRLSYNEQFF. CDR3 DNA: TGCAGCGTTGAGCGTCGGCTTTCCTACAATGAGCAGTTCTTC.

The gene calls are TRBV6-5 and TRBJ2-7, with 7 bases aligning to TRBD2. The length of the CDR3 is 18 residues. V lost 0 bases and J lost 3; bases outside the gene matches: 14. Germline V gives CDR1 MNHEY, CDR2 SVGAGI. The CDR3 sequence is CASSYSMAGAIPDYEQYF. The DNA for the CDR3 is TGTGCCAGCAGTTACTCGATGGCGGGAGCCATCCCCGACTACGAGCAGTACTTC.

The chain couples TRBV4-1 to TRBJ1-6; unclear D gene. The CDR3 is 18 amino acids. The germline V and J ends were trimmed by 1 base and 7 bases, with 20 bases remaining between them. Germline-derived CDR1 and CDR2 are MGHRA and YSYEKL. The CDR3 DNA follows: TGCGCCAGCAGCCAAGGCCCGGGAACCGTGGAGGTCAATTCACCCCTCCACTTT. It codes for CASSQGPGTVEVNSPLHF.